This TCR beta chain emerged from a study of shared clonotypes between healthy human individuals. General observations from the study: Inspection by rarefaction showed sorted-subset sequencing to be incomplete despite large depth. The sampled material consisted only of blood, and tissue repertoires are likely to differ.

Notes on this clone: Its antigen is unidentified.

Germline V lookup: CDR1 SGHAT, CDR2 FQNNGV. The CDR3 runs to 17 residues. V dropped 1 base and J dropped 3 bases, with 17 bases sitting between them. Deep level was the assay's run setting. TCRdb keeps only in-frame clones here, not all; method: immunoSEQ multiplex PCR. The sample gives over a million clones, less than 99% of which show up once; about 0.4% is in the top ten. Sequencing used naive CD4+ T cells sorted from blood. Sample subset: CD45RA+ positively selected. The clonotype was recovered from a man aged 30-40 years in good health. The rearrangement uses TRBV11-2 and TRBJ2-3; perhaps D is TRBD1 or TRBD2 (5 bases each). The CDR3 DNA sequence: TGTGCCAGCAGCTTAGCAGGGCTCGGGATAGGAACAGATACGCAGTATTTT. Translated: CASSLAGLGIGTDTQYF.